This TCR beta chain was identified in a study of T-cell memory formation after mild COVID-19. Note on this clonotype: As yet, its antigen is unknown.

Points from the study as a whole: Still unconfirmed is whether the second-wave clones peaking on day 37 recognized SARS-CoV-2. CD4+ contracting clones lay mainly in CM and EM, CD8+ ones in EMRA.

A 5'RACE reaction primed in the constant segment made cDNA libraries of TCR alpha and TCR beta, and these carried sample barcodes and UMIs. TCRdb independently ran MiXCR on the 5' RACE reads; one entry per CDR3 protein. The sample carries around 370,000 distinct CDR3 sequences, around a fifth recorded once. Per the germline V gene, CDR1 is SGHDT and CDR2 is YYEEEE. Trimming shortened V by 0 bases and J by 4 bases, and 11 bases separated the two germline ends. CDR3 length: 14 residues. The rearrangement links TRBV5-6 to TRBJ2-7; D gene unclear. Sequenced material: PBMCs or a T cell subset sorted from them (not recorded which). The clonotype was recovered from an adult woman who had mild COVID-19 (a few samples of this study predate the infection). Cell type and time point are not known. This CDR3 reads CASSLVTHHYEQYF. The CDR3 nucleotides read TGTGCCAGCAGCTTGGTGACTCATCATTACGAGCAGTACTTC.